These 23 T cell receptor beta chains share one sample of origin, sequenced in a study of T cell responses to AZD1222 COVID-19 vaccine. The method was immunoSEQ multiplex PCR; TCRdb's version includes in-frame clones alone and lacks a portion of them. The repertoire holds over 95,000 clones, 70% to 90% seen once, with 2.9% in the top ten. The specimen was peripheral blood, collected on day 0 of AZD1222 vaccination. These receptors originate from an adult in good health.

The CDR3 reads CATSREGYLPTDTQYF. The CDR3 DNA reads TGTGCCACCAGCAGAGAAGGCTACCTGCCCACAGATACGCAGTATTTT. The chain employs TRBV15 and TRBJ2-3; D unresolved. CDR1 is LNHNV, CDR2 YYDKDF, per germline (reference sequence). The V end was cut by 0 bases, the J end by 2 bases, with 12 bases between. The CDR3 is 16 amino acids.

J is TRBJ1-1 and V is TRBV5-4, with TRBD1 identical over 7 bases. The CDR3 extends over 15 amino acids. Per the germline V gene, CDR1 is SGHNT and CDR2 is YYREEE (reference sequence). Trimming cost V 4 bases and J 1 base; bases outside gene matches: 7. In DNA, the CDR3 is TGTGCCAGCAGCCCGATGACAGGGAAGAACACTGAAGCTTTCTTT. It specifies CASSPMTGKNTEAFF.

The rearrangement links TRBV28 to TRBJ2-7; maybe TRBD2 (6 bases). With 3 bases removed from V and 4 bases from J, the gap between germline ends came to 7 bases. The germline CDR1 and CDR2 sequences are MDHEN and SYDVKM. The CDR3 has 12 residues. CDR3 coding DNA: TGTGCCAGCAGTTTGGGAGGATACGAGCAGTACGTC. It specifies CASSLGGYEQYV.

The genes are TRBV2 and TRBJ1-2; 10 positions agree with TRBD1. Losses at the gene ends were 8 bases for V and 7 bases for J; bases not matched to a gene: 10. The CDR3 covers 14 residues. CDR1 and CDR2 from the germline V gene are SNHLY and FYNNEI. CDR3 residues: CASGRGTGVIGYTF. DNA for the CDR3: TGTGCCAGCGGCCGGGGGACAGGGGTGATTGGCTACACCTTC.

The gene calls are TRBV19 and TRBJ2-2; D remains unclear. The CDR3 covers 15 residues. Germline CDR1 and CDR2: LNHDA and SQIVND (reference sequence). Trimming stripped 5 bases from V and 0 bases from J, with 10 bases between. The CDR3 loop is CASSRGDANTGELFF. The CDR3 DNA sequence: TGTGCCAGTAGTCGTGGAGACGCGAACACCGGGGAGCTGTTTTTT.

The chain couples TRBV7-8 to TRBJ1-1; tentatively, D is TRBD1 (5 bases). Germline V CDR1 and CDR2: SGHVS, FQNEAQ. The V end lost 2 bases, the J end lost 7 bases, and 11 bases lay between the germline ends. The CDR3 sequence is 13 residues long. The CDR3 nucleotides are TGTGCCAGCAGCTTACCTGGGACCGTTGAAGCTTTCTTT. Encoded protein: CASSLPGTVEAFF.

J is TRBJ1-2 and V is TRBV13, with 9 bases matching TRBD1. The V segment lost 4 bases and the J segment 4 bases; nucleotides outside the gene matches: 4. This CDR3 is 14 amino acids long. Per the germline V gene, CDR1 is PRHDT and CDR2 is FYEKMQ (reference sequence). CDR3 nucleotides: TGTGCCAGCAGCTCCCGGGACAGGGTCTATGGCTACACCTTC. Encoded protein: CASSSRDRVYGYTF.

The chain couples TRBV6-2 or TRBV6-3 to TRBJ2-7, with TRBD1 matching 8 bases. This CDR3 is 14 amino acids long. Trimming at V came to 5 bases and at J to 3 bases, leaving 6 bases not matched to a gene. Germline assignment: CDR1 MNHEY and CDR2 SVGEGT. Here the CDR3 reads CASSDGTGYYEQYF. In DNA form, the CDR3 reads TGTGCCAGCAGTGACGGGACAGGATACTACGAGCAGTACTTC.

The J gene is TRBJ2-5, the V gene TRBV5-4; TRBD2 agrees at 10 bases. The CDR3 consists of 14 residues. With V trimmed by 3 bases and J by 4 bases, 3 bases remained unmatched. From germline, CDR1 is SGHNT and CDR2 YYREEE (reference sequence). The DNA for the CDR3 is TGTGCCAGCAGCTCACAGCGGGAGGGAGAGACCCAGTACTTC. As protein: CASSSQREGETQYF.

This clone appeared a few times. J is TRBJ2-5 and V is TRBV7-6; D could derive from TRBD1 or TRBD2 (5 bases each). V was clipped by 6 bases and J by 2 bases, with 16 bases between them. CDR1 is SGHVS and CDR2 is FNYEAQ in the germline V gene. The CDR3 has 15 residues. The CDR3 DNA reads TGTGCCAGCAGTCTTACCCTAGCAGGGCAAGAGACCCAGTACTTC. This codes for CASSLTLAGQETQYF.

CDR3: CASSLPGLAANEQYF. CDR3 in DNA: TGTGCCAGCAGCTTACCGGGACTAGCGGCAAACGAGCAGTACTTC. The J gene is TRBJ2-7, the V gene TRBV5-4; 11 nucleotides line up with TRBD2. The germline V gene has CDR1 SGHNT and CDR2 YYREEE (reference sequence). Trimming took 2 bases from V and 5 from J; bases not matched to a gene: 6. The CDR3 covers 15 residues.

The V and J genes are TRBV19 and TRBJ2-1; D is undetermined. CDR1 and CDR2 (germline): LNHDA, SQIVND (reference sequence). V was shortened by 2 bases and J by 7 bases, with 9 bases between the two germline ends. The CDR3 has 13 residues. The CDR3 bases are TGTGCCAGTAGTATAAGCTTGAAAAATGAGCAGTTCTTC. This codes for CASSISLKNEQFF.

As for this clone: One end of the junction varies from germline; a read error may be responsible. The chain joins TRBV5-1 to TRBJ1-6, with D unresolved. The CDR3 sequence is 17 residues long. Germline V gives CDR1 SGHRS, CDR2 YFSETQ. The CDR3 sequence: CASSLDGSLSYNSPLHF. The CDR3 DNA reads TGTGCCAGCAGCTTGGATGGCAGCTTATCCTATAATTCACCCCTCCACTTT.

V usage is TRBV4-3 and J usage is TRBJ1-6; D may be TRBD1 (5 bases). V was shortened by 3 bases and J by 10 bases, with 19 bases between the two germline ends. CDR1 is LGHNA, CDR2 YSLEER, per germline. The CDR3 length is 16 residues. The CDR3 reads CASSQEVSGVDSPLHF. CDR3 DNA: TGCGCCAGCAGCCAGGAAGTCTCGGGGGTCGACTCACCCCTCCACTTT.

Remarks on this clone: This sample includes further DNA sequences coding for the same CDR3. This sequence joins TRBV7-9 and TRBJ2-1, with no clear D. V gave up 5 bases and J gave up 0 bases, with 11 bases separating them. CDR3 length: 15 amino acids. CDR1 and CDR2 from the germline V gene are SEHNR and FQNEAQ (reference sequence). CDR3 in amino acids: CASSPAVSSYNEQFF. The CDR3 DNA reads TGTGCCAGCAGCCCGGCTGTGAGCTCCTACAATGAGCAGTTCTTC. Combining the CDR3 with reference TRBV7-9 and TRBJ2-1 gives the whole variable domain DTGVSQNPRHKITKRGQNVTFRCDPISEHNRLYWYRQTLGQGPEFLTYFQNEAQLEKSRLLSDRFSAERPKGSFSTLEIQRTEQGDSAMYLCASSPAVSSYNEQFFGPGTRLTVL.

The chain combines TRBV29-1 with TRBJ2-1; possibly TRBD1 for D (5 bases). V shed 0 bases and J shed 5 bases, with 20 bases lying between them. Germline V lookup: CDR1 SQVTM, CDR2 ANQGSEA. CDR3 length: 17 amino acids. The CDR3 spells CSVEDRVPIEVDNEQFF. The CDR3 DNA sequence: TGCAGCGTTGAAGACAGGGTCCCCATCGAGGTGGACAATGAGCAGTTCTTC.

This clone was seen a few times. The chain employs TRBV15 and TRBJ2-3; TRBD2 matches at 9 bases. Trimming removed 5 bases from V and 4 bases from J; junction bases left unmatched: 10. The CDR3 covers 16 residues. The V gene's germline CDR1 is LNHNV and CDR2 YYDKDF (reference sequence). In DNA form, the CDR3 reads TGTGCCACCAGCCCCGAGGGTAGCGGGGGCCCAGATACGCAGTATTTT. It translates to CATSPEGSGGPDTQYF.

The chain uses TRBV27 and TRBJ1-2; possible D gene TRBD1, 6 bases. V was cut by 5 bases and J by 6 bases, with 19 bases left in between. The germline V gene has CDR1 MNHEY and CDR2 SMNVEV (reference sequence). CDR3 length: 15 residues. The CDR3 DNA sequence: TGTGCCAGCAGTGAATTTACAGGGTTAAAGGATGGCTACACCTTC. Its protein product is CASSEFTGLKDGYTF.

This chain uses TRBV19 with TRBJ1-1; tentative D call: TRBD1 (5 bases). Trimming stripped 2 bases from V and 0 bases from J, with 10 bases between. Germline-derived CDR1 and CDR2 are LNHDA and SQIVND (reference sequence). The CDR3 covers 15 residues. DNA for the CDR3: TGTGCCAGTAGTATAACTGGGGCCATGAACACTGAAGCTTTCTTT. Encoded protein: CASSITGAMNTEAFF.

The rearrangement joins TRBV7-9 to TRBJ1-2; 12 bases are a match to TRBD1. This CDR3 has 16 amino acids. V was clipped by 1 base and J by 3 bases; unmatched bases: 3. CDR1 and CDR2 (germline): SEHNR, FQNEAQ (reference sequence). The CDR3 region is CASSLDGTGGHYGYTF. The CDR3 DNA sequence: TGTGCCAGCAGCTTAGATGGGACAGGGGGCCACTATGGCTACACCTTC.

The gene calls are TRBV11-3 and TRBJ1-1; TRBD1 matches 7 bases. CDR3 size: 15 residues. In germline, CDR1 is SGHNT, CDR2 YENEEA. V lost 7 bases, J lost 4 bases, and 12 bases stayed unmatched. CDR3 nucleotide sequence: TGTGCCAGCACCCTCTCCCCAGGGGGGCTCACTGAAGCTTTCTTT. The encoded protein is CASTLSPGGLTEAFF.

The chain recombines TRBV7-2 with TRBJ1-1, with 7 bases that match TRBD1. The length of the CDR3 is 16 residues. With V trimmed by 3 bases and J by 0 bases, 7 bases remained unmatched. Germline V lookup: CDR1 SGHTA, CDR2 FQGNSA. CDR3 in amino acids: CASSLAPGGMNTEAFF. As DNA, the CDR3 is TGTGCCAGCAGCTTGGCCCCAGGGGGGATGAACACTGAAGCTTTCTTT.

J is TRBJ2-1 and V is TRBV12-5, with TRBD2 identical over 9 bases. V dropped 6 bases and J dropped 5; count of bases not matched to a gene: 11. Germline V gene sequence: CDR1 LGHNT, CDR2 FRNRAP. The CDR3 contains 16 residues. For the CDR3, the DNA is TGTGCTAGTGGCACCCTAGCGGGGACGGGCGACAATGAGCAGTTCTTC. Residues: CASGTLAGTGDNEQFF. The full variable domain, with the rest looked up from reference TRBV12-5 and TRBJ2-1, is DARVTQTPRHKVTEMGQEVTMRCQPILGHNTVFWYRQTMMQGLELLAYFRNRAPLDDSGMPKDRFSAEMPDATLATLKIQPSEPRDSAVYFCASGTLAGTGDNEQFFGPGTRLTVL.